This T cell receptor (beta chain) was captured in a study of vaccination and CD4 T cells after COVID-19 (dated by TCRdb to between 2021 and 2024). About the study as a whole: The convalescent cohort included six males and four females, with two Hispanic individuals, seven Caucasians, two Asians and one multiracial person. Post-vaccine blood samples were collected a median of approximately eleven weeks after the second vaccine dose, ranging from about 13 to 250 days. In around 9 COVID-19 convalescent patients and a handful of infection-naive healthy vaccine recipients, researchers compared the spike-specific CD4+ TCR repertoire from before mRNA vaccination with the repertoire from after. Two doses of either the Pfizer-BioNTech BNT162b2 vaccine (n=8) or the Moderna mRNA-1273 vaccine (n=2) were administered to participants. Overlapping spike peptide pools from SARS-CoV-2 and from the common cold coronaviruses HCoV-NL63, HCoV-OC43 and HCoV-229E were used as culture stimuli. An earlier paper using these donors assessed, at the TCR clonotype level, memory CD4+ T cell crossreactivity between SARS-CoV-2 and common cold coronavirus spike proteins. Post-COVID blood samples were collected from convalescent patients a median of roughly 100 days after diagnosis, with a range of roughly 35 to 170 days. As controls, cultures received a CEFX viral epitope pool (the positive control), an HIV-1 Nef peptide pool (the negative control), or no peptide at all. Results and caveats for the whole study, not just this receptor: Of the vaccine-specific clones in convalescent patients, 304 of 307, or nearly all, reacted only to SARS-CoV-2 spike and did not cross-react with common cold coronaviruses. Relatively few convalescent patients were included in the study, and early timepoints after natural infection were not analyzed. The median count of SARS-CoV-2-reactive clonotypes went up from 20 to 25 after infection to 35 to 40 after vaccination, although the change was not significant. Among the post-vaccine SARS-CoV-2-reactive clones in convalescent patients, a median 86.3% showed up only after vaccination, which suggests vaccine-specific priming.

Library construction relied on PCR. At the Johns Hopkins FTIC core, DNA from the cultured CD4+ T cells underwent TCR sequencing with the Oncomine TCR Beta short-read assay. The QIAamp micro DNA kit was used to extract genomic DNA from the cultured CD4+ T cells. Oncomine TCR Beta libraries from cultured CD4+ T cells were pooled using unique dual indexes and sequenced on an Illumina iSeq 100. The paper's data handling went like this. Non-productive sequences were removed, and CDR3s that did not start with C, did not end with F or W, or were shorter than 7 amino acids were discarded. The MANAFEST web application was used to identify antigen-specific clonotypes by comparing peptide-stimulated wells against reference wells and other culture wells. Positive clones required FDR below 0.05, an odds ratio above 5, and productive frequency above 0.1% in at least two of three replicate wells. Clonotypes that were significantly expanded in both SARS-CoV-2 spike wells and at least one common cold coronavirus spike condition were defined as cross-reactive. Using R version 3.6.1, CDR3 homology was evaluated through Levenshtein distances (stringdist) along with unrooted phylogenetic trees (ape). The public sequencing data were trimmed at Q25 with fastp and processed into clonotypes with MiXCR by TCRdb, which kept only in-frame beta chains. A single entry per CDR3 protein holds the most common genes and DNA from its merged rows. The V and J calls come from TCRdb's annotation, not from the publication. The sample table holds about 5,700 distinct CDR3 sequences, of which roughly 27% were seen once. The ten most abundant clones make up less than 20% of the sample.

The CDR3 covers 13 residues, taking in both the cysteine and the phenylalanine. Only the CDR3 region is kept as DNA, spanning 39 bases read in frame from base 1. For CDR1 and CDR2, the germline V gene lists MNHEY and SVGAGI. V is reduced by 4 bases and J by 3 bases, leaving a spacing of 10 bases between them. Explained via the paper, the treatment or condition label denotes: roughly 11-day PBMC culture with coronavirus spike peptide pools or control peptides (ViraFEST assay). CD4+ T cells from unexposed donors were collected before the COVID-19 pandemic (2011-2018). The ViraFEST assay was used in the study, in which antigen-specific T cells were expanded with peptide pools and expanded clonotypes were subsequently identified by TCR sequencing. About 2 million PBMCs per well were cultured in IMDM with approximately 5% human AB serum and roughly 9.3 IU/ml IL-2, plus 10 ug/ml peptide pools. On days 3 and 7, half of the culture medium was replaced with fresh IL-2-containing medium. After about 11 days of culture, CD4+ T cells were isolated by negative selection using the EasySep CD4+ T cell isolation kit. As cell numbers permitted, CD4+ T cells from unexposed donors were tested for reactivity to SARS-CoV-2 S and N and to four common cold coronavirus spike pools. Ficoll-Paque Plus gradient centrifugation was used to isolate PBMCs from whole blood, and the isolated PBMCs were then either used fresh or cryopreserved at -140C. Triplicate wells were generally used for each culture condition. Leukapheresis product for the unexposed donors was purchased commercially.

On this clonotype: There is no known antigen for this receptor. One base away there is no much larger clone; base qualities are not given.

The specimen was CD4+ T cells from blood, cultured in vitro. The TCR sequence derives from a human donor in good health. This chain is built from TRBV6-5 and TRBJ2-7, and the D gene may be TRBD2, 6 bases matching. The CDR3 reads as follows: CASSSTSIYEQYF. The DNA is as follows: TGTGCCAGCAGTTCGACTAGTATCTACGAGCAGTACTTC.